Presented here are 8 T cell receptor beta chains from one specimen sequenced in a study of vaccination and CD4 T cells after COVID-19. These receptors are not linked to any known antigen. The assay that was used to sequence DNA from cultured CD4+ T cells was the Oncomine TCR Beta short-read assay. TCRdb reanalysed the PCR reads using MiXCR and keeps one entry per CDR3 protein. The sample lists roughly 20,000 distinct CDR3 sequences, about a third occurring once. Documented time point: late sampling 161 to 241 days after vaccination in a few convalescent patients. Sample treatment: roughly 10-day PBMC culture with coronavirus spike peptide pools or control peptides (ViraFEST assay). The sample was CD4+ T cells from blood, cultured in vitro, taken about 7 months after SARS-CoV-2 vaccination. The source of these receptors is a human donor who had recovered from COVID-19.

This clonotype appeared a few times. CDR3 residues: CASSPAPGTSSYEQYF. The CDR3 DNA is TGCGCCAGCAGCCCGGCCCCCGGGACGTCATCCTACGAGCAGTACTTC. The chain joins TRBV5-1 to TRBJ2-7; D is perhaps TRBD1 or TRBD2 (5 bases each). The germline V gene has CDR1 SGHRS and CDR2 YFSETQ. The V gene lost 4 bases and the J gene lost 1 base, with 18 bases spanning the gap. This CDR3 has 16 residues.

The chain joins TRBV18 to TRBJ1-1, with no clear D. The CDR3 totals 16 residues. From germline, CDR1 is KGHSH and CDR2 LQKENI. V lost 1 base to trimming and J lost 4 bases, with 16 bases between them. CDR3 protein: CASSPREGKGRTEAFF. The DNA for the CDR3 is TGTGCCAGCTCACCACGGGAAGGGAAAGGCCGCACTGAAGCTTTCTTT.

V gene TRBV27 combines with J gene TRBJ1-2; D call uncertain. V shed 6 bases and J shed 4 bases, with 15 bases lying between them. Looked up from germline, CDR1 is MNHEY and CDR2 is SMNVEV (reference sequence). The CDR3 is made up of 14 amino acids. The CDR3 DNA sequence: TGTGCCAGCAGGCCCGGGAGCCTTGCCTATGGCTACACCTTC. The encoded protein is CASRPGSLAYGYTF.

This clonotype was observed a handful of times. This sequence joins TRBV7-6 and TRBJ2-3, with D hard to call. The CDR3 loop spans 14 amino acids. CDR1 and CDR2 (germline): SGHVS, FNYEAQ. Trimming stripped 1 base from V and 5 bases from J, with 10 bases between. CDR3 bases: TGTGCCAGCAGCTTAGTCAACGCTCTAGATACGCAGTATTTT. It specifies CASSLVNALDTQYF.

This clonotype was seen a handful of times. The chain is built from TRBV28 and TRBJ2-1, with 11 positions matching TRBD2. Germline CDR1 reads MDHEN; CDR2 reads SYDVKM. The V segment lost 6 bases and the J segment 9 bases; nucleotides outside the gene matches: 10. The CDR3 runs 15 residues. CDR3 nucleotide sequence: TGTGCCAGCAGCGATCAATTGGGACTAGCGGTTGAGCAGTTCTTC. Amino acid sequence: CASSDQLGLAVEQFF.

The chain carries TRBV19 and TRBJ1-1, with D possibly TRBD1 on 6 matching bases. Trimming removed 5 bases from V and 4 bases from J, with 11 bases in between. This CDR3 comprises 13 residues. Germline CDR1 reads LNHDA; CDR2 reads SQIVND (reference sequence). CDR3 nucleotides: TGTGCCAGTAGTTTAGGACAGAGCACTGAAGCTTTCTTT. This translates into CASSLGQSTEAFF.

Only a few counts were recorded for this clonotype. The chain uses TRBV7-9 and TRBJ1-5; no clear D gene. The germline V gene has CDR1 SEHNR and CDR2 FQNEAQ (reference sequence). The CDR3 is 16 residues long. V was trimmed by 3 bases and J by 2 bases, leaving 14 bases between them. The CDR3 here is CASSLGVGLGNQPQHF. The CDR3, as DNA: TGTGCCAGCAGCTTGGGCGTAGGTCTGGGCAATCAGCCCCAGCATTTT.

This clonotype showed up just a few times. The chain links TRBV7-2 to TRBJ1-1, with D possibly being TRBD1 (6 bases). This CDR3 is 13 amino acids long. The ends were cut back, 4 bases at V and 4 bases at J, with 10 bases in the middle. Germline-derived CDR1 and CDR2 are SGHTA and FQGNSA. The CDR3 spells CASSSQGSTEAFF. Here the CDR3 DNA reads TGTGCCAGCAGCTCACAGGGTAGCACTGAAGCTTTCTTT.